The 10 T cell receptor beta chains below all came from one sample that was sequenced in a study of blood T cell repertoires in COVID-19 (dated by TCRdb to the early 2020s). Library generation was performed with the immunoSEQ multiplex PCR assay. What TCRdb holds here is the immuneACCESS table cut down to in-frame rearrangements. Part of the clones is not present; checked against another copy, under half of the missing clones reflect an unresolved V gene, and the others are unexplained. Present in this sample are 200,000 to 300,000 clones, roughly 90% of which were seen just once. The ten top clones hold roughly 0.8% of the sample. Sequenced: peripheral blood. These receptors were collected from a woman aged 25 to 39 with acute or convalescent COVID-19.

The V call is TRBV6-1, the J call TRBJ2-3; TRBD2 is a possible D gene (6 bases). V lost 4 bases to trimming and J lost 5 bases, with 19 bases between them. CDR1 is MNHNS, CDR2 SASEGT, per germline. CDR3 size: 16 residues. The CDR3 is CASSAPSARRGDTQYF. The CDR3 nucleotides read TGTGCCAGCAGTGCCCCTAGCGCGAGGAGGGGAGATACGCAGTATTTT.

As for this clone: Additional DNA sequences in this sample encode the identical CDR3. This chain links TRBV11-2 with TRBJ2-1; TRBD1 might be the D (5 bases). Trimming left V 2 bases short and J 4 bases short, with 9 bases between. The CDR3 sequence is 14 residues long. In germline, CDR1 is SGHAT, CDR2 FQNNGV. The CDR3 loop is CASSLQGRYNEQFF. In DNA form, the CDR3 reads TGTGCCAGCAGCTTACAGGGCAGGTACAATGAGCAGTTCTTC.

This rearrangement joins TRBV19 to TRBJ1-3; D remains unclear. V lost 6 bases to trimming and J lost 0 bases, with 15 bases between them. The CDR3 loop spans 16 amino acids. CDR1 is LNHDA and CDR2 is SQIVND in the germline V gene (reference sequence). CDR3 protein: CASSSLARSSGNTIYF. For the CDR3, the DNA is TGTGCCAGTAGCTCCCTCGCAAGGAGCTCTGGAAACACCATATATTTT.

The V gene is TRBV5-1, the J gene TRBJ1-1, with a tentative D call TRBD1 (5 bases). CDR1 and CDR2 from the germline V gene are SGHRS and YFSETQ. The CDR3 totals 14 residues. V lost 2 bases to trimming and J lost 3 bases, with 11 bases between them. The DNA for the CDR3 is TGCGCCAGCAGCTTCTTCGGGGGAGACACTGAAGCTTTCTTT. Protein sequence: CASSFFGGDTEAFF.

The chain carries TRBV19 and TRBJ2-4, with 9 bases identical to TRBD2. Germline V CDR1 and CDR2: LNHDA, SQIVND (reference sequence). Unmatched junction bases numbered 7, after V lost 4 bases and J lost 3 bases. CDR3 length: 16 amino acids. The CDR3 nucleotides read TGTGCCAGTAGTACACGACTAGCGGAGTTCAAAAACATTCAGTACTTC. Protein: CASSTRLAEFKNIQYF.

The chain carries TRBV9 and TRBJ2-2; 10 nucleotides line up with TRBD2. V shed 3 bases, J shed 5 bases, and the junction held 10 bases outside the gene matches. Germline CDR1 SGDLS, CDR2 YYNGEE. The CDR3 is 17 residues long. The CDR3 DNA is TGTGCCAGCAGCGCCCTAGCGGGAGCGTTCTCTACCGGGGAGCTGTTTTTT. Translated, it gives CASSALAGAFSTGELFF.

Notes on this clone: This sample includes further DNA sequences coding for the same CDR3. The rearrangement uses TRBV29-1 and TRBJ1-1; 10 bases agree with TRBD1. This CDR3 is built from 12 residues. J lost 4 bases, V lost 7 bases, and 3 bases had no gene match. Germline V gene data show CDR1 as SQVTM and CDR2 as ANQGSEA. CDR3 sequence reads: CSAGQGGTEAFF. CDR3 nucleotides: TGCAGCGCCGGACAGGGGGGCACTGAAGCTTTCTTT. The full variable domain, in which reference TRBV29-1 and TRBJ1-1 provide the parts outside the CDR3, is SAVISQKPSRDICQRGTSLTIQCQVDSQVTMMFWYRQQPGQSLTLIATANQGSEATYESGFVIDKFPISRPNLTFSTLTVSNMSPEDSSIYLCSAGQGGTEAFFGQGTRLTVV.

This chain connects TRBV7-2 to TRBJ2-1, with a tentative D call TRBD2 (6 bases). Germline V gives CDR1 SGHTA, CDR2 FQGNSA. Trimming left V 3 bases short and J 14 bases short, with 26 bases between. This CDR3 spans 16 amino acids. The CDR3 loop reads CASSFNTGAPFLGEFF. The CDR3 DNA sequence: TGTGCCAGCAGCTTTAACACGGGAGCTCCTTTCTTAGGGGAGTTCTTC. Supplemented by reference TRBV7-2 and TRBJ2-1, the full variable domain reads GAGVSQSPSNKVTEKGKDVELRCDPISGHTALYWYRQSLGQGLEFLIYFQGNSAPDKSGLPSDRFSAERTGGSVSTLTIQRTQQEDSAVYLCASSFNTGAPFLGEFFGPGTRLTVL.

J is TRBJ2-7 and V is TRBV5-5; D not resolved. Trimming took off 5 bases at V and 0 bases at J, with 15 bases between the two ends. In germline, CDR1 is SGHKS, CDR2 YYEKEE (reference sequence). The CDR3 extends over 15 amino acids. The CDR3 sequence is CASSIESHPSYEQYF. The CDR3, as DNA: TGTGCCAGCAGTATCGAAAGCCACCCCTCCTACGAGCAGTACTTC. The variable domain in full, with the rest retrieved from reference TRBV5-5 and TRBJ2-7, is DAGVTQSPTHLIKTRGQQVTLRCSPISGHKSVSWYQQVLGQGPQFIFQYYEKEERGRGNFPDRFSARQFPNYSSELNVNALLLGDSALYLCASSIESHPSYEQYFGPGTRLTVT.

The CDR3 here is CASGLAPRLEQYF. CDR3 coding DNA: TGTGCTAGTGGTTTGGCCCCACGACTCGAGCAGTACTTC. The chain couples TRBV12-5 to TRBJ2-7; D not resolved. Trimming removed 1 base at V and 6 bases at J, with 10 bases between. The CDR3 is made up of 13 amino acids. Germline V gene sequence: CDR1 LGHNT, CDR2 FRNRAP.